Below, one TCR beta chain is given with its context. Its specificity is unknown. This sample is part of a study of cytomegalovirus exposure and HLA in healthy donors. Study findings and constraints: When analyzed later, a missense DCLRE1C variant was found to be linked to TCR beta V- and J-gene trimming. Previous analysis showed most TCR beta V segments were productive about 90% or about 30% of the time. Donors were assumed by presence/absence analyses to have roughly uniform sequencing depth. It was likely that a cluster of highly shared sequence variants was a sequencing artifact.

PCR employed 60 Vbeta and 13 Jbeta primers. The method was immunoSEQ multiplex PCR; TCRdb's version includes in-frame clones alone and lacks a portion of them. The profile shows about 120,000 clones, approximately 9.4% of them singletons. The germline CDR1 and CDR2 sequences are MDHEN and SYDVKM. The length of the CDR3 is 12 residues. The germline V and J ends were trimmed by 5 bases and 5 bases, with 10 bases remaining between them. Sequenced input: PBMCs. This clonotype was sampled from a man aged 25-40 years in good health and CMV-seronegative. The chain links TRBV28 to TRBJ2-7, with TRBD1 as a possible D gene (6 bases). CDR3 loop: CASSKDSNEQYF. The CDR3 DNA reads as TGTGCCAGCAGTAAGGACAGCAACGAGCAGTACTTC.